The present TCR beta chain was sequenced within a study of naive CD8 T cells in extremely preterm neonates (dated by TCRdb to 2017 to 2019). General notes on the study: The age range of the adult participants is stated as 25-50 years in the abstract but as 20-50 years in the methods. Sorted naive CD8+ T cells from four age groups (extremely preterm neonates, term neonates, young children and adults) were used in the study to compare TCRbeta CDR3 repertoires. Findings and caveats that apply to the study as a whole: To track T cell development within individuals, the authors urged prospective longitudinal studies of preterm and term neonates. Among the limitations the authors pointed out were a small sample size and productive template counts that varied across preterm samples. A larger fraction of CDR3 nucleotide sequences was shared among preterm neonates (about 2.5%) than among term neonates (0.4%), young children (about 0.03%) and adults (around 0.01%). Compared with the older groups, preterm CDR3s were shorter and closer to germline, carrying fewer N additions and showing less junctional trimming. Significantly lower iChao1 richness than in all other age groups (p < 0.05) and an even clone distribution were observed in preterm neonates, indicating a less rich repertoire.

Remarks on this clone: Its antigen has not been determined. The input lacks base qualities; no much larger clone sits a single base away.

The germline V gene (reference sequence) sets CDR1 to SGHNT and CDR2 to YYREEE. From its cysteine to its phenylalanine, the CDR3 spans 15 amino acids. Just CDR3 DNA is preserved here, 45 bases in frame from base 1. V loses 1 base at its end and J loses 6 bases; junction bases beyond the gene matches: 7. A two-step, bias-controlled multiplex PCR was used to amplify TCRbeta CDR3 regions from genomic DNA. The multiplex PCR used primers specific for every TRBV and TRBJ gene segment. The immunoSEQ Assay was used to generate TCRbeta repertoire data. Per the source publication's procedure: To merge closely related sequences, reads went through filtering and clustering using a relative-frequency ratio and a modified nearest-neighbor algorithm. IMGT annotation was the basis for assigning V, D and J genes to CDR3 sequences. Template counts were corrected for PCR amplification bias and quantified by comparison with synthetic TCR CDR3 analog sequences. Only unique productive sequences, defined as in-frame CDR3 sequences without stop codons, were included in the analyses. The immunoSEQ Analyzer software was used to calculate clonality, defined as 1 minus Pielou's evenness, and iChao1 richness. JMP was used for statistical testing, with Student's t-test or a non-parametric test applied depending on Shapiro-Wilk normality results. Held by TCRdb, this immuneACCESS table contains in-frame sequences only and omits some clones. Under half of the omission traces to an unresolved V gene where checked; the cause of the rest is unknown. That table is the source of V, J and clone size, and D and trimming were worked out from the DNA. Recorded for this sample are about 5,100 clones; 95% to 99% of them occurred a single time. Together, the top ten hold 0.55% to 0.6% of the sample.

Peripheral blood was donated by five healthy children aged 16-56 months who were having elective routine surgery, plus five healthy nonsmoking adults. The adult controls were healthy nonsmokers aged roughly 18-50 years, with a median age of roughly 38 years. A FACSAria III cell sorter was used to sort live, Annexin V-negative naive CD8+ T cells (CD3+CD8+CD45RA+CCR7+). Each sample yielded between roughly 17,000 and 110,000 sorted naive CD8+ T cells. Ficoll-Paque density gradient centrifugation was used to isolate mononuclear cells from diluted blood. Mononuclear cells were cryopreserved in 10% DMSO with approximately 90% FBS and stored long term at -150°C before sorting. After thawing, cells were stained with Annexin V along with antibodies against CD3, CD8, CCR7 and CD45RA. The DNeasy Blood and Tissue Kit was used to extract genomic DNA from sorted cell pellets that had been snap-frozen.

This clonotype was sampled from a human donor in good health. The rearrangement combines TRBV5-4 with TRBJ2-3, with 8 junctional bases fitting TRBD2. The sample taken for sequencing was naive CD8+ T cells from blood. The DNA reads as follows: TGTGCCAGCAGCTTGAAGCGGGAGAAGGACGATACGCAGTATTTT. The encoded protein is CASSLKREKDDTQYF.